This T cell receptor beta chain was identified in a study of regulatory T cells in long-lasting Graves disease. This clonotype was seen many times. The antigen is unknown. As to time point: newly diagnosed GD, antithyroid drugs for less than 3 months. PBMCs provided the RNA from which the TCR library was made. From each patient, approximately 9 milliliters of peripheral blood was drawn and collected into an EDTA anticoagulant tube. The study's findings and limits: Gene preferences differed: TRBV28, TRBJ1-2, TRBJ2-5 in persistent cases.

Germline V lookup: CDR1 ENHRY, CDR2 SYGVKD. V lost 0 bases, J lost 9 bases, and 4 bases stayed unmatched. CDR3 length: 15 residues. CDR3 regions were amplified by Arm-PCR using iRepertoire HTBI primers to build TCR beta libraries. As originally analysed: Among the samples, under 70 TRBV and 14 TRBJ segments were identified. TCRdb analysed the multiplex PCR reads with MiXCR anew, one entry per CDR3 protein. The V and J calls were determined by TCRdb, not by the authors. The data hold roughly 500,000 distinct CDR3 sequences, with about 11% observed a single time. This same sample was also part of a study on T cells in Graves' hyperthyroidism and ophthalmopathy. That source reports: TCR CDR3 regions were first amplified by RT-PCR with HTBI primers.

Material: peripheral blood mononuclear cells (PBMCs), obtained at new diagnosis, from a patient treated with antithyroid drugs. The TCR sequence derives from a woman in her twenties or thirties with Graves disease. The chain has TRBV10-3 and TRBJ1-5, with 11 bases aligning to TRBD1. In nucleotides, the CDR3 is TGTGCCATCAGTGAGTCTCCGGGACAGGGGGTGCCCCAGCATTTT. Translated, it gives CAISESPGQGVPQHF.